The sequence of this T cell receptor (beta chain) was determined in a study of blood T cell repertoires in COVID-19. Overall study: Samples came from the United States, Italy and Spain, spanning acute and convalescent COVID-19.

Seattle researchers signed up patients amid active infection and tracked them longitudinally. Per the germline V gene, CDR1 is SGDLS and CDR2 is YYNGEE. V trimming: 3 bases; J trimming: 7 bases; junction bases outside the gene matches: 4. This CDR3 region has 14 residues. The method was immunoSEQ multiplex PCR; TCRdb's version includes in-frame clones alone and lacks a portion of them. The sample lists fewer than 250,000 clones; about 83% were seen once. The genes are TRBV9 and TRBJ1-6; 7 bases fit TRBD1. The sample comprised peripheral blood. The origin of this receptor is a woman aged 80 or older with COVID-19, enrolled during active disease. DNA of the CDR3: TGTGCCAGCAGCGCCGGGACAGTAAATTCACCCCTCCACTTT. Translated: CASSAGTVNSPLHF. Based on the CDR3 plus reference TRBV9 and TRBJ1-6, the full variable domain is DSGVTQTPKHLITATGQRVTLRCSPRSGDLSVYWYQQSLDQGLQFLIQYYNGEERAKGNILERFSAQQFPDLHSELNLSSLELGDSALYFCASSAGTVNSPLHFGNGTRLTVT.